This T cell receptor (beta chain) was found in a study of T-cell memory formation after mild COVID-19. On the study more broadly: Most TCR clusters belonged to a single donor. Whole-study results and caveats: Among contracting clones, CD4+ were mainly CM/EM and CD8+ enriched in EMRA. Pre-infection memory already had some responding clones, implying cross-reactive memory joined. A second wave of clones peaked on day 37, and their SARS-CoV-2 specificity went unconfirmed.

CDR1 and CDR2 from the germline V gene are SGHVS and FNYEAQ. The CDR3 is 14 amino acids. V lost 5 bases and J 4 bases, leaving 14 bases between the germline ends. TCRdb re-called the 5' RACE reads through MiXCR, storing one row per CDR3 protein. The sample has tens of thousands of distinct CDR3 sequences, over 13% seen once; the top ten hold roughly two fifths. A word on this clonotype: Its antigen is currently unknown.

Sequencing used PBMCs or a T cell subset sorted from them (not recorded which). This receptor was obtained from a young man who had mild COVID-19 (a few samples of this study predate the infection). Cell type and time point are not known. V usage is TRBV7-6 and J usage is TRBJ1-1, with D possibly being TRBD1 (6 bases). The CDR3 region is CASSQGTGITEAFF. In nucleotides, the CDR3 is TGTGCCAGCAGCCAAGGTACAGGGATCACTGAAGCTTTCTTT. Using reference TRBV7-6 and TRBJ1-1 for the parts outside the CDR3, the full variable domain is GAGVSQSPRYKVTKRGQDVALRCDPISGHVSLYWYRQALGQGPEFLTYFNYEAQQDKSGLPNDRFSAERPEGSISTLTIQRTEQRDSAMYRCASSQGTGITEAFFGQGTRLTVV.